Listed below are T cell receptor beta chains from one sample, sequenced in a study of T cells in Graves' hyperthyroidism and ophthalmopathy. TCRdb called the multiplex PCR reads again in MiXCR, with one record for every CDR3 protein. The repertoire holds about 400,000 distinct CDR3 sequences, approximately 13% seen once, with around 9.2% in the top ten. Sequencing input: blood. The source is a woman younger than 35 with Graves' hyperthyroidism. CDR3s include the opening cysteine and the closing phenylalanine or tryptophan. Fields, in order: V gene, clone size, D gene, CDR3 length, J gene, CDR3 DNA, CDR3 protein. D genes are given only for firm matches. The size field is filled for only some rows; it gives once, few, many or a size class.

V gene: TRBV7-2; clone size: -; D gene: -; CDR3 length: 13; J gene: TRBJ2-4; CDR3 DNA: TGTGCCAGCAGCTTAGGGAAATTATACATTCAGTACTTC; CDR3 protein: CASSLGKLYIQYF
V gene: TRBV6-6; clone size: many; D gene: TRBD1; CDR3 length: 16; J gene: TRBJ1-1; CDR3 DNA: TGTGCCAGCAGTTACTTGTGGACAGGAATGAACACTGAAGCTTTCTTT; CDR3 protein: CASSYLWTGMNTEAFF
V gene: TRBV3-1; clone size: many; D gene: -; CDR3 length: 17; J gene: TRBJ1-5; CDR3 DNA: TGTGCCAGCAGCCAAGACGGGGGGTTTAATAGCAATCAGCCCCAGCATTTT; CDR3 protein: CASSQDGGFNSNQPQHF
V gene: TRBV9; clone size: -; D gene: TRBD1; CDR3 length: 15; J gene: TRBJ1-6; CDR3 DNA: TGTGCCAGCAGCGGAGACAGGGGGATAAATTCACCCCTCCACTTT; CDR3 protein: CASSGDRGINSPLHF
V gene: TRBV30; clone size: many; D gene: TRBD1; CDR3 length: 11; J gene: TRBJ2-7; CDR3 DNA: TGTGCCTGTGACAGGGTCCACGAGCAGTACTTC; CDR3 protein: CACDRVHEQYF
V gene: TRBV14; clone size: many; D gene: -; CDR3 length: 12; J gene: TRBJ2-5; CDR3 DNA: TGTGCCAGCAGCCCTTGGGGGAAGACCCAGTACTTC; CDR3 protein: CASSPWGKTQYF
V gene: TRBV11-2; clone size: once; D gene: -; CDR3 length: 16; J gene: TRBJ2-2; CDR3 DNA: TGTGCCAGCAGCTCGGTCCCCGGAGCGAACACCGGGGAGCTGTTTTTT; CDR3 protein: CASSSVPGANTGELFF
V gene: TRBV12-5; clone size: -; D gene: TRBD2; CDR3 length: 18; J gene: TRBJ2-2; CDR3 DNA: TGTGCTAGTGGTTTTTTTAAGCGGGAGCGACCACGACGGGGGGAGCTGTTTTTT; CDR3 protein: CASGFFKRERPRRGELFF
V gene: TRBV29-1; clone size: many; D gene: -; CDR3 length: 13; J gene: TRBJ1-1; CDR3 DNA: TGCAGCGTTGAATCCCAGGGCGCTCTCCAAGCTTTCTTT; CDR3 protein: CSVESQGALQAFF
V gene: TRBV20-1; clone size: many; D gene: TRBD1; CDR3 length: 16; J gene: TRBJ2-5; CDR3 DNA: TGCAGTGCTATCCCGGGACAGGCTACTATGGGGGAGACCCAGTACTTC; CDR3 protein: CSAIPGQATMGETQYF
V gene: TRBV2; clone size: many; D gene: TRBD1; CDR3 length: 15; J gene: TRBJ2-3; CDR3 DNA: TGTGCCAGCGGCAAGACAGGGTTGTTCACAGATACGCAGTATTTT; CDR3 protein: CASGKTGLFTDTQYF
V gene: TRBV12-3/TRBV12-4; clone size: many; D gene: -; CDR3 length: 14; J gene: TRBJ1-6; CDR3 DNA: TGTGCCAGCAGTTTTTCCCCTGGGATTTCACCCCTCCACTTT; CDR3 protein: CASSFSPGISPLHF
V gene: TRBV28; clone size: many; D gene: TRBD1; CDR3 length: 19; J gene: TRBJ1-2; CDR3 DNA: TGTGCCAGCAGTTTTTTGGGGGGGGGACAGAAGGTCAGTAATCATGGCTACACCTTC; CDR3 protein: CASSFLGGGQKVSNHGYTF
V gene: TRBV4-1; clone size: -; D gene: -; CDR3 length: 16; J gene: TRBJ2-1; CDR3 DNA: TGCGCCAGCAGCCACTCTCCCCGGGGGTCCTACAATGAGCAGTCCTTC; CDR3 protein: CASSHSPRGSYNEQSF
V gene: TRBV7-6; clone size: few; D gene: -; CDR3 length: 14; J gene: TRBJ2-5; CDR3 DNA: TGTGCCAGCAGCCAGGAGAGCGGGCGAGAGACCCAGTACTTC; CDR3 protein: CASSQESGRETQYF
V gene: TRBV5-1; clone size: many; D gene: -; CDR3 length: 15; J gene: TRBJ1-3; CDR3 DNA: TGCGCCAGCAGCTTGGAAGGGGGCTCTGGAAACACCATATATTTT; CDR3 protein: CASSLEGGSGNTIYF
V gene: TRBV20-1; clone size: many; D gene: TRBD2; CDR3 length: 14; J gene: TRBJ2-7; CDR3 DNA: TGCAGTGCTAAAGGACTAGCGGGATCCTACGAGCAGTACTTC; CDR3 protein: CSAKGLAGSYEQYF
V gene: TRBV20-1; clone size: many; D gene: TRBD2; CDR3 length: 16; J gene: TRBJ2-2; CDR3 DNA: TGCAGTGCTAGAGATGGGGGGAGGGGGAACACCGGGGAGCTGTTTTTT; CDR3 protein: CSARDGGRGNTGELFF
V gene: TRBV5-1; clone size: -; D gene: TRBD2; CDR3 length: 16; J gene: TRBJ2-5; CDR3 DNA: TGCGCCAGCAGCTTGGTTAGCGGGGGCCTCCAAGAGACCCAGTACTTC; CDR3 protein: CASSLVSGGLQETQYF
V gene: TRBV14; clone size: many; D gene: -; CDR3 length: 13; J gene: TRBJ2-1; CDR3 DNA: TGTGCCAGCGGCCGGGCCCCCCAATCGGAGCAGTTCTTC; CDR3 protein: CASGRAPQSEQFF
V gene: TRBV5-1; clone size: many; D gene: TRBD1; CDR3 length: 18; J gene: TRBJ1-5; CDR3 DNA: TGCGCCAGTCCCGCGCACAGGGGGAGTGTCGTCGGCAATCAGCCCCAGCATTTT; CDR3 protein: CASPAHRGSVVGNQPQHF
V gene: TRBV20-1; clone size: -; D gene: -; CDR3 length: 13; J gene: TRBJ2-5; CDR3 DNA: TGCAGTGCTAGAGTATCGGGGATGGAGACCCAGTACTTC; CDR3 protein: CSARVSGMETQYF
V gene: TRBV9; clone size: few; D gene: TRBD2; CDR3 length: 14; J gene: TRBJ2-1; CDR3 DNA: TGTGCCAGCAGCACCAGCGGGGGGGGCAATGAGCAGTTCTTC; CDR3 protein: CASSTSGGGNEQFF
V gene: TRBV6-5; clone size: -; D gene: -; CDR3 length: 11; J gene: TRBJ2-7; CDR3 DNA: TGTGCCAGCAGGTACAGGTACGAGCAGTACTTC; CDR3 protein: CASRYRYEQYF
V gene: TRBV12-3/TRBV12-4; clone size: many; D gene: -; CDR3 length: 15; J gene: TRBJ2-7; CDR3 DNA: TGTGCCAGCAGTTTAGGACAGGCTTTCTCCTTCGAGCAGTACTTC; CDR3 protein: CASSLGQAFSFEQYF
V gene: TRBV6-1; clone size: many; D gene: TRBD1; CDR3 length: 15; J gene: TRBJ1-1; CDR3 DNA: TGTGCCAGCAGCGTGCTGGGGTACAGGGGCCCTGAAGCTTTCTTT; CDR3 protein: CASSVLGYRGPEAFF
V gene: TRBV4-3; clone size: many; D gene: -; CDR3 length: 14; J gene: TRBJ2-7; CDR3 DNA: TGCGCCAGCAGCCAAGATGCAGGGGTCGACGAGCAGTACTTC; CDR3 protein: CASSQDAGVDEQYF
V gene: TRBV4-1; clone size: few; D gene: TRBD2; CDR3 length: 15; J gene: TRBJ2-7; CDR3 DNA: TGCGCCAGCAGCCCGGGAGGGGACGGAGCCTACGAGCAGTACTTC; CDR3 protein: CASSPGGDGAYEQYF
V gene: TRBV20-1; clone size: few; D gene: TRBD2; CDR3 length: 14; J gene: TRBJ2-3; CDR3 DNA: TGCAGTGTCCTAAGCGGGAGTGTCCCAGATACGCAGTATTTT; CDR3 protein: CSVLSGSVPDTQYF
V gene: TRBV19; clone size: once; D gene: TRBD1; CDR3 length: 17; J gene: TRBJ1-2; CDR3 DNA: TGTGCCAGTAGCCCGACAGGGGGCGCCTCAAATAACTATGGCTACACCTTC; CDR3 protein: CASSPTGGASNNYGYTF
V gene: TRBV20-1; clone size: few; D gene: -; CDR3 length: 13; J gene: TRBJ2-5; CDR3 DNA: TGCAGTGCTAGGGACCTCCTGGGAGAGACCCAGTACTTC; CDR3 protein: CSARDLLGETQYF
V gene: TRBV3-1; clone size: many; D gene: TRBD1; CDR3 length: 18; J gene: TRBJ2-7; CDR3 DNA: TGTGCCAGCAGCCCAGTAGGACAGGGGGAAGTCGAGCGGTACGAGCAGTACTTC; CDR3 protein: CASSPVGQGEVERYEQYF
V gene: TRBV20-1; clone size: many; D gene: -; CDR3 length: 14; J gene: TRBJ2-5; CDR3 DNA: TGCAGTGCTCAAACCTCGGGTGGTGGAAAGACCCAGTACTTC; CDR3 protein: CSAQTSGGGKTQYF